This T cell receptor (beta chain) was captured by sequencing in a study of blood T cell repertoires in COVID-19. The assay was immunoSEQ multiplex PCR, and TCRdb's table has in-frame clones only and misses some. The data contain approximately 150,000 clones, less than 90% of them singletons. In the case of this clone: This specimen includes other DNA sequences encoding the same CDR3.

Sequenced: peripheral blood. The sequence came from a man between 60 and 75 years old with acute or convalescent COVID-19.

CDR3 loop: CSVRGQAPSNTEAFF. In DNA, the CDR3 is TGCAGCGTTAGAGGGCAGGCCCCGTCGAACACTGAAGCTTTCTTT. The gene calls are TRBV29-1 and TRBJ1-1; D call uncertain. CDR3 length: 15 residues. V lost 5 bases and J 1 base, leaving 17 bases between the germline ends. Germline V lookup: CDR1 SQVTM, CDR2 ANQGSEA.